Sequencing of this T cell receptor (beta chain) was carried out in a study of OX40 agonist ivuxolimab in advanced cancers. Looking at the study overall: Of mixed ages from roughly 23 to 85 and averaging approximately 60 years, the group was just under 85% male. Broader study findings: Partial responders treated at 0.1-3.0 mg/kg exhibited clonal expansion among the lowest measured. More expanded clones were found, on average, in CD8+ than in CD4+ T cells. Dosing at 0.1 to 3.0 mg/kg was accompanied by clonal expansion of CD4+ and CD8+ blood T cells by week 6.

The trim removed 6 bases at V and 2 bases at J, leaving 4 bases unmatched. From germline, CDR1 is MNHEY and CDR2 SVGAGI. CDR3 length: 15 amino acids. Comment on this clone: The antigen remains undetermined.

Produced via immunoSEQ multiplex PCR; TCRdb's table is partial and in-frame only. The table lists 49,000 or so clones, more than 85% of them singletons. The sequenced sample was CD4+ or CD8+ T cells sorted from blood, obtained in a trial of the OX40 agonist ivuxolimab. This rearrangement joins TRBV6-5 to TRBJ2-3, with 11 bases aligning to TRBD1. The receptor was derived from an adult with an advanced solid tumor such as melanoma, head and neck, liver or kidney cancer. CDR3 protein: CASRRDRGDTDTQYF. Here the CDR3 DNA reads TGTGCCAGCAGACGGGACAGGGGGGACACAGATACGCAGTATTTT.